The 19 T cell receptor beta chains given below trace back to one sample, sequenced in a study of T cell responses to AZD1222 COVID-19 vaccine. Data came from immunoSEQ multiplex PCR; TCRdb stores just in-frame clones and leaves some out. Of more than 95,000 clones listed, more than 75% are singletons. Sequencing was performed on peripheral blood, taken 28 days after the second dose of the MenACWY control vaccine. The receptors shown here come from an adult who received the MenACWY meningococcal vaccine as a control.

The chain has TRBV7-2 and TRBJ2-7; D gene unclear. The CDR3 is made up of 15 amino acids. CDR1 and CDR2 from the germline V gene are SGHTA and FQGNSA. Trimming removed 4 bases at V and 2 bases at J, with 15 bases between. The CDR3 DNA reads TGTGCCAGCAGCTCGAGACCGCTAATCCCCTACGAGCAGTACTTC. As protein: CASSSRPLIPYEQYF.

This chain uses TRBV2 with TRBJ1-1; D gene ambiguous. Trimming stripped 6 bases from V and 0 bases from J, with 2 bases between. CDR1 is SNHLY and CDR2 is FYNNEI in the germline V gene. The CDR3 is made up of 11 amino acids. The CDR3 coding sequence is TGTGCCAGCAGCCTGAACACTGAAGCTTTCTTT. Translating gives CASSLNTEAFF.

This chain links TRBV3-1 (or the pseudogene TRBV3-2) with TRBJ2-7, with TRBD1 matching over 7 bases. V trimming: 1 base; J trimming: 1 base; junction bases outside the gene matches: 13. The CDR3 totals 18 residues. Germline V CDR1 and CDR2: LGHDT, YNNKEL (reference sequence). This CDR3 is CASSQVFRDRVPSYEQYF. In nucleotides, the CDR3 is TGTGCCAGCAGCCAAGTCTTTCGCGACAGGGTTCCTTCCTACGAGCAGTACTTC.

The chain uses TRBV5-1 and TRBJ2-7; maybe TRBD1 (8 bases). Germline values: CDR1 SGHRS, CDR2 YFSETQ. The germline V and J ends were trimmed by 6 bases and 2 bases, with 18 bases remaining between them. The CDR3 runs 15 residues. This CDR3 is CASTPTGGGPYEQYF. The DNA for the CDR3 is TGCGCCAGCACCCCCACAGGGGGGGGACCCTACGAGCAGTACTTC.

The genes are TRBV11-2 and TRBJ2-2, with unresolved D. The CDR3 is made up of 13 amino acids. The V gene's germline CDR1 is SGHAT and CDR2 FQNNGV. Between the trimmed V and J ends, which lost 3 bases and 5 bases, there was a span of 7 bases. CDR3 in DNA: TGTGCCAGCAGCTTTAGGCGAACCGGGGAGCTGTTTTTT. Translating gives CASSFRRTGELFF.

The V and J genes are TRBV7-9 and TRBJ2-1, with D uncertain. The germline V and J ends were trimmed by 1 base and 4 bases, with 8 bases remaining between them. Per germline, CDR1 SEHNR and CDR2 FQNEAQ (reference sequence). The CDR3 spans 14 residues. The CDR3 nucleotides read TGTGCCAGCAGCTTAGATTCCGATTACAATGAGCAGTTCTTC. This codes for CASSLDSDYNEQFF. Filled out from reference TRBV7-9 and TRBJ2-1, the complete variable domain reads DTGVSQNPRHKITKRGQNVTFRCDPISEHNRLYWYRQTLGQGPEFLTYFQNEAQLEKSRLLSDRFSAERPKGSFSTLEIQRTEQGDSAMYLCASSLDSDYNEQFFGPGTRLTVL.

Regarding this clone: Germline is not matched at one junction end, which may reflect a read error. The rearrangement joins TRBV29-1 to TRBJ2-3, with 7 nucleotides matching TRBD1. Germline V gene data show CDR1 as SQVTM and CDR2 as ANQGSEA. This CDR3 has 13 amino acids. Here the CDR3 DNA reads TGCAGCGTTGGGACAGGACGCACGGATACGCAGTATTTT. This sequence encodes CSVGTGRTDTQYF.

This clone has more than one count but fewer than ten. This chain connects TRBV3-1 (or the pseudogene TRBV3-2) to TRBJ2-2; no clear D. The CDR3 runs 13 residues. Looked up from germline, CDR1 is LGHDT and CDR2 is YNNKEL (reference sequence). The V gene lost 1 base and the J gene lost 2 bases, with 2 bases spanning the gap. The CDR3 region is CASSQVNTGELFF. As DNA, the CDR3 is TGTGCCAGCAGCCAAGTTAACACCGGGGAGCTGTTTTTT.

This chain uses TRBV3-1 (or the pseudogene TRBV3-2) with TRBJ1-2; unclear D gene. The CDR3 has 13 amino acids. Trimming cost V 1 base and J 6 bases, with 9 bases left between them. Germline V lookup: CDR1 LGHDT, CDR2 YNNKEL (reference sequence). The CDR3, as DNA: TGTGCCAGCAGCCAAGGCCTAACTGATGGCTACACCTTC. Its protein is CASSQGLTDGYTF.

The rearrangement uses TRBV2 and TRBJ2-3; the D is unclear. Germline-derived CDR1 and CDR2 are SNHLY and FYNNEI. With 5 bases removed from V and 5 bases from J, the gap between germline ends came to 5 bases. The CDR3 spans 11 residues. The CDR3 nucleotides are TGTGCCAGCAGTTACAAAGATACGCAGTATTTT. This gives the protein CASSYKDTQYF.

This clone was seen a single time. The J gene is TRBJ2-7, the V gene TRBV7-9; D remains ambiguous. The CDR3 covers 16 residues. Germline loops: CDR1 SEHNR, CDR2 FQNEAQ (reference sequence). V gave up 4 bases and J gave up 4 bases, with 20 bases separating them. DNA of the CDR3: TGTGCCAGCAGCTCATACTCAGATGGGTCCTTTTACGAGCAGTACTTC. It translates to CASSSYSDGSFYEQYF.

The gene calls are TRBV27 and TRBJ2-3; 10 bases are a match to TRBD2. The V and J ends lost 5 bases and 4 bases, in that order; junction bases with no gene match: 6. Germline assignment: CDR1 MNHEY and CDR2 SMNVEV (reference sequence). This CDR3 contains 15 residues. CDR3 DNA: TGTGCCAGCAGTGAGGGACTAGCGTTCGCAGATACGCAGTATTTT. Amino acids: CASSEGLAFADTQYF.

This chain connects TRBV29-1 to TRBJ1-2; D is uncertain. Germline V lookup: CDR1 SQVTM, CDR2 ANQGSEA. The CDR3 extends over 13 amino acids. Trimming removed 1 base from V and 9 bases from J, with 15 bases in between. In nucleotides, the CDR3 is TGCAGCGTTGAAGTGGTACGGGAATATAGCTACACCTTC. Its protein product is CSVEVVREYSYTF.

V usage is TRBV12-2 and J usage is TRBJ2-7. TRBV12-2 is annotated as a pseudogene. The CDR3 loop spans 13 amino acids. DNA for the CDR3: TGTGCAAGTCGCTTAGCTGGGTCTATTGAGCAGTACTTC. This translates into CASRLAGSIEQYF.

The rearrangement links TRBV7-6 to TRBJ2-7, with a weak D call TRBD2 (6 bases). CDR1 SGHVS and CDR2 FNYEAQ come from the germline V gene. Trimming took off 1 base at V and 0 bases at J, with 10 bases between the two ends. The CDR3 is made up of 15 amino acids. CDR3 sequence reads: CASSLGGTDSYEQYF. The CDR3 DNA reads as TGTGCCAGCAGCTTAGGGGGGACTGACTCCTACGAGCAGTACTTC. The full variable domain, rest sourced from reference TRBV7-6 and TRBJ2-7, is GAGVSQSPRYKVTKRGQDVALRCDPISGHVSLYWYRQALGQGPEFLTYFNYEAQQDKSGLPNDRFSAERPEGSISTLTIQRTEQRDSAMYRCASSLGGTDSYEQYFGPGTRLTVT.

V gene TRBV3-1 (or the pseudogene TRBV3-2) combines with J gene TRBJ2-3; TRBD2 aligns across 7 bases. Germline lookup yields CDR1 LGHDT and CDR2 YNNKEL (reference sequence). This CDR3 contains 15 residues. Unmatched junction bases numbered 10, after V lost 6 bases and J lost 4 bases. CDR3 amino acids: CASSDGLDRSDTQYF. The CDR3 nucleotides are TGTGCCAGCAGTGACGGACTAGATCGTTCAGATACGCAGTATTTT.

This chain connects TRBV3-1 (or the pseudogene TRBV3-2) to TRBJ2-3; the D gene is possibly TRBD2 (6 bases). The CDR3 loop spans 18 amino acids. Looked up from germline, CDR1 is LGHDT and CDR2 is YNNKEL (reference sequence). The V gene lost 0 bases and the J gene lost 4 bases, with 20 bases spanning the gap. This CDR3 is CASSQEGFGGVRADTQYF. As DNA, the CDR3 is TGTGCCAGCAGCCAAGAGGGTTTCGGAGGGGTCCGGGCAGATACGCAGTATTTT.

This clone was seen a few times. This sequence joins TRBV19 and TRBJ2-7; TRBD1 agrees at 8 bases. CDR1 LNHDA and CDR2 SQIVND come from the germline V gene (reference sequence). This CDR3 contains 15 residues. The trim removed 4 bases at V and 2 bases at J, leaving 7 bases unmatched. The CDR3 sequence is CASSKTGQGAYEQYF. CDR3 nucleotides: TGTGCCAGTAGTAAGACCGGACAGGGCGCCTACGAGCAGTACTTC.

The chain joins TRBV2 to TRBJ2-2, with D unresolved. The CDR3 is 15 residues long. Trimming stripped 3 bases from V and 5 bases from J, with 13 bases between. Germline CDR1 is SNHLY and CDR2 is FYNNEI. Here the CDR3 reads CASSERLVRTGELFF. CDR3 in DNA: TGTGCCAGCAGTGAGCGCCTAGTTAGAACCGGGGAGCTGTTTTTT. The full variable domain, with the rest looked up from reference TRBV2 and TRBJ2-2, is EPEVTQTPSHQVTQMGQEVILRCVPISNHLYFYWYRQILGQKVEFLVSFYNNEISEKSEIFDDQFSVERPDGSNFTLKIRSTKLEDSAMYFCASSERLVRTGELFFGEGSRLTVL.